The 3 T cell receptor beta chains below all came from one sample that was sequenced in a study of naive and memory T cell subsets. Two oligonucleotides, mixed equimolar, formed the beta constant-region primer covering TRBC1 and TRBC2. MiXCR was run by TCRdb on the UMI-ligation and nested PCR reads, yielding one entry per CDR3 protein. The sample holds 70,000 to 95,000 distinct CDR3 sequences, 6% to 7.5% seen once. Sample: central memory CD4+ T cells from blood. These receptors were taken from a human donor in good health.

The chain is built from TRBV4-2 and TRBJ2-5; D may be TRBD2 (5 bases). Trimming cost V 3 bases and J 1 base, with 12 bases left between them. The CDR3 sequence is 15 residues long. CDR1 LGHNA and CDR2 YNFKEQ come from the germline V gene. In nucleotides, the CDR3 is TGTGCCAGCAGCCATCAACTAGGCACCCAAGAGACCCAGTACTTC. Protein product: CASSHQLGTQETQYF.

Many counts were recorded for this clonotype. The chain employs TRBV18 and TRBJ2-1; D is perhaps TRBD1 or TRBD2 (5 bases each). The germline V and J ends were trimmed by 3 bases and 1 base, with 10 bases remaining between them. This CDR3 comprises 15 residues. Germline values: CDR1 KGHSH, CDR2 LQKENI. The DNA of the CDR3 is TGTGCCAGCTCACCCCAGGGAGTTTCCTACAATGAGCAGTTCTTC. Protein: CASSPQGVSYNEQFF.

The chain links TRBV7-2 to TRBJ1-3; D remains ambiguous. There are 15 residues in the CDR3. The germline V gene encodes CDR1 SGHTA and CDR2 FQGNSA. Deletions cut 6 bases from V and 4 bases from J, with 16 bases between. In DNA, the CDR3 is TGTGCCAGCAGTCCCGGCGGAGTCTGGGGAAACACCATATATTTT. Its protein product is CASSPGGVWGNTIYF.